This T cell receptor beta chain was observed in a study of glioma-infiltrating T cells. Amplification of TCR alpha and beta CDR3 regions from RNA used iRepertoire nested multiplex PCR. TCRdb re-called the multiplex PCR reads through MiXCR, storing one row per CDR3 protein. The table includes approximately 110,000 distinct CDR3 sequences, less than 30% detected once. This CDR3 spans 16 amino acids. The germline CDR1 and CDR2 sequences are SGHRS and YFSETQ. With 4 bases clipped from V and 4 bases from J, the junction kept 13 bases outside the gene matches. Sequences were obtained from glioma tissue, nonneoplastic brain tissue, or PBMCs (not recorded which). The chain couples TRBV5-1 to TRBJ2-7; 8 nucleotides align to TRBD1. This TCR derives from a human donor with low-grade glioma or glioblastoma, undergoing nonglioma brain surgery, or in good health (not recorded which). The CDR3 coding sequence is TGCGCCAGCAGCCCTAATTCTGGGACAGGAGGTTACGAGCAGTACTTC. Protein: CASSPNSGTGGYEQYF.